Sequencing of this T cell receptor (beta chain) was carried out in a study of blood T cell repertoires in COVID-19. Overall study context: PBMCs, B-cell-depleted T cells, or T cells provided the cDNA or gDNA that made up the material.

Original handling: Estimation of nucleated cell counts was performed using reference gene primer amplification. Repertoires were generated with immunoSEQ multiplex PCR, while TCRdb's copy carries only in-frame clones and drops some. V and J calls and clone size are copied from that table; D and trimming were computed from the DNA. The sample records 190,000 or so clones, around 92% being singletons. This clone was seen only once. The CDR3 has 13 residues. V was pared by 11 bases and J by 7 bases, with 5 bases of the junction left unmatched. The germline CDR1 and CDR2 sequences are MNHEY and SVGAGI. Participants had their cohort set by participant-reported clinical history.

The sequence derives from a woman younger than 35 who had recovered from COVID-19. This chain connects TRBV6-5 to TRBJ1-6; 10 bases agree with TRBD1. Sequencing used PBMCs or T cells enriched from blood (not recorded which). CDR3 protein: CAGSGQGNSPLHF. Written as DNA, the CDR3 is TGTGCCGGCTCGGGACAGGGGAATTCACCCCTCCACTTT.